This TCR beta chain emerged from a study of shared clonotypes between healthy human individuals. Study-wide results and limits: It was the non-shared clonotypes that had lower generation probabilities than clonotypes shared by all four donors. Across a few donors, naive CD4 shared 5% to 6%, naive CD8 about 3.2%, memory CD4 2% to 2.5%, memory CD8 0.35% to 0.5%.

Remarks on this clone: The antigen is undetermined.

The genomic DNA of each subset was split evenly across several immunoSEQ plates. Here immunoSEQ multiplex PCR was the method, and the copy in TCRdb shows in-frame clones only, minus some. This table has about a million clones, 77% appearing once. Sequenced material: memory CD4+ T cells from PBMCs. Subset here: CD45RA-negative fraction. This TCR came from a man between 18 and 29 years old in good health. Some clones in this sample may be carry-over from other donors' samples.

The CDR3 nucleotides are TGTGCCAGTAGTCTTGGGGCACCCTACGAGCAGTACTTC. This translates into CASSLGAPYEQYF. The chain uses TRBV19 and TRBJ2-7; a weak D match, TRBD1 (5 bases). There are 13 residues in the CDR3. The V end lost 5 bases, the J end lost 2 bases, and 10 bases lay between the germline ends. CDR1 LNHDA and CDR2 SQIVND come from the germline V gene (reference sequence).